Listed below are T cell receptor beta chains from one sample, sequenced in a study of cytomegalovirus exposure and HLA in healthy donors. Profiled with immunoSEQ multiplex PCR; TCRdb holds only in-frame clones, not every one. This table has 150,000 to 200,000 clones, 65% to 90% appearing once. Material for sequencing was PBMCs. These TCRs come from a girl aged 2 to 9 in good health and CMV-seropositive. Both conserved end residues are part of each CDR3. The D gene is left open where the match is weak. Not every row has a clone size; where given, it reads once, few, many or a size class.

v_call	clone_size	j_call	d_call	cdr3_nt	cdr3_aa
TRBV7-2	NA	TRBJ2-7	TRBD2	TGTGCCAGCAGCTTACTGCTAGCGGGCTACGAGCAGTACTTC	CASSLLLAGYEQYF
TRBV11-3	NA	TRBJ2-3	TRBD2	TGTGCCAGCAGCGCACGGGAGGGCCCGGATACGCAGTATTTT	CASSAREGPDTQYF
TRBV7-9	NA	TRBJ2-7	NA	TGTGCCAGCAGCTTTGGTATTGGAGCCTACGAGCAGTACTTC	CASSFGIGAYEQYF
TRBV12-5	NA	TRBJ2-1	TRBD1	TGTGCTAGTGGTGCAACCCGGGGGACAGGGCGCTCCTACAATGAGCAGTTCTTC	CASGATRGTGRSYNEQFF
TRBV10-3	NA	TRBJ1-2	NA	TGTGCCATCAGTGAAAGGGGAACTAACTATGGCTACACCTTC	CAISERGTNYGYTF
TRBV18	NA	TRBJ2-5	NA	TGTGCCAGCTACCCGGGCAGCGGCCAAGAGACCCAGTACTTC	CASYPGSGQETQYF
TRBV6-5	NA	TRBJ1-2	TRBD1	TGTGCCAGCAGATCCGGGACAGGGCCCTACACCTTC	CASRSGTGPYTF
TRBV7-3	NA	TRBJ2-1	TRBD1	TGTGCCAGCAGCACAGGGACAGGGGATGAGCAGTTCTTC	CASSTGTGDEQFF
TRBV28	NA	TRBJ2-1	TRBD2	TGTGCCAGCGCGGCCCTGTACGGGAGGGTCGAGGAGCAGTTCTTC	CASAALYGRVEEQFF
TRBV10-2	NA	TRBJ2-2	NA	TGCGCCAGCAGTGAGCGCGGGGGCGCGAACACCGGGGAGCTGTTTTTT	CASSERGGANTGELFF
TRBV10-3	NA	TRBJ1-2	TRBD1	TGTGCCATCAGTCGGACAGGGCTCGACCCCGTATATGGCTACACCTTC	CAISRTGLDPVYGYTF
TRBV5-1	NA	TRBJ2-7	TRBD1	TGCGCCAGCAGCTCGGGACAGTCCTACGAGCAGTACTTC	CASSSGQSYEQYF
TRBV6-5	NA	TRBJ2-7	TRBD2	TGTGCCACTCTGAGAGCGGGAGGGCACGACGAGCAGTACTTC	CATLRAGGHDEQYF
TRBV30	NA	TRBJ2-7	NA	TGTGCCGCCCGAGACGGGAGCTCCTACGAGCAGTACTTC	CAARDGSSYEQYF
TRBV6-5	few	TRBJ1-1	TRBD1	TGTGCCAGCAGTGGACAGGGAGGTTCGGACACTGAAGCTTTCTTT	CASSGQGGSDTEAFF
TRBV2	NA	TRBJ2-2	NA	TGTGCCAGCAGCAAGAAAACAGGGATTGGCACCGGGGAGCTGTTTTTT	CASSKKTGIGTGELFF
TRBV7-8	once	TRBJ2-7	NA	TGTGCCAGCAGCTTAGCGAGGGTTTCCTACGAGCAGTACTTC	CASSLARVSYEQYF
TRBV7-9	NA	TRBJ2-1	TRBD2	TGTGCCAGCAGCTTTCCGACTAGCGGGAGGTTACTAGATGAGCAGTTCTTC	CASSFPTSGRLLDEQFF
TRBV7-6	NA	TRBJ2-7	TRBD2	TGTGCCAGCAGCACCTTGAAAGGGACTAGCCACATCTACGAGCAGTACTTC	CASSTLKGTSHIYEQYF
TRBV27	NA	TRBJ1-5	NA	TGTGCCAGCAGTTTAGGTTATGGGGCGGATCAGCCCCAGCATTTT	CASSLGYGADQPQHF
TRBV10-3	NA	TRBJ2-2	TRBD1	TGTGCCATCGTGGGACAGGTGAACACCGGGGAGCTGTTTTTT	CAIVGQVNTGELFF
TRBV10-1	NA	TRBJ2-1	NA	TGCGCCAGCAGTGAAGGAGTTCACAATGAGCAGTTCTTC	CASSEGVHNEQFF
TRBV28	NA	TRBJ2-7	TRBD2	TGTGCCAGCAGTTACCTCCTGCAGGGACTAGCGGCCTTGTACGGGGAGCAGTACTTC	CASSYLLQGLAALYGEQYF
TRBV9	NA	TRBJ1-1	NA	TGTGCCAGCAGCGTAGGGTTAGGCCGACAGAACACTGAAGCTTTCTTT	CASSVGLGRQNTEAFF
TRBV27	once	TRBJ2-2	NA	TGTGCCAGCAGTTTGCAGGGGCCGGACACCGGGGAGCTGTTTTTT	CASSLQGPDTGELFF
TRBV5-8	NA	TRBJ2-7	TRBD1	TGTGCCAGCAGTTACCCTGGATGGGGACAGCCTTCCTACGAGCAGTACTTC	CASSYPGWGQPSYEQYF
TRBV4-1	NA	TRBJ1-2	NA	TGCGCCAGCAGCCAAGATCAACAGGGTCATGGCTACACCTTC	CASSQDQQGHGYTF
TRBV5-1	NA	TRBJ2-1	TRBD2	TGCGCCAGCAGCTTGGATGTGGGCGGTCTAGCGGGAGGGCGGAATGAGCAGTTCTTC	CASSLDVGGLAGGRNEQFF
TRBV7-7	NA	TRBJ1-1	NA	TGTGCTAGCAGCTATAGCAGGAACACTGAAGCTTTCTTT	CASSYSRNTEAFF
TRBV28	NA	TRBJ1-2	TRBD1	TGTGCCAGCACCCGAGGGACAGGGGGCTATGGCTACACCTTC	CASTRGTGGYGYTF
TRBV10-3	NA	TRBJ1-6	NA	TGTGCCATCACCGAGAGCGGGGAACTAAATTCACCCCTCCACTTT	CAITESGELNSPLHF
TRBV28	NA	TRBJ2-1	TRBD2	TGTGCCAGCAGTCGGCTAGCGGGAGTACACAATGAGCAGTTCTTC	CASSRLAGVHNEQFF
TRBV18	once	TRBJ1-4	TRBD1	TGTGCCAGCTCACCTTCCCGACAGGGGGAAAAACTGTTTTTT	CASSPSRQGEKLFF
TRBV7-9	few	TRBJ1-1	NA	TGTGCCAGCAGCTTAGCCGTCGGCAGGGCAGTCCCTGAAGCTTTCTTT	CASSLAVGRAVPEAFF
TRBV15	NA	TRBJ1-1	NA	TGTGCCACCAGCCGAGGCGAGGGTAGGCTGGGTGAAGCTTTCTTT	CATSRGEGRLGEAFF